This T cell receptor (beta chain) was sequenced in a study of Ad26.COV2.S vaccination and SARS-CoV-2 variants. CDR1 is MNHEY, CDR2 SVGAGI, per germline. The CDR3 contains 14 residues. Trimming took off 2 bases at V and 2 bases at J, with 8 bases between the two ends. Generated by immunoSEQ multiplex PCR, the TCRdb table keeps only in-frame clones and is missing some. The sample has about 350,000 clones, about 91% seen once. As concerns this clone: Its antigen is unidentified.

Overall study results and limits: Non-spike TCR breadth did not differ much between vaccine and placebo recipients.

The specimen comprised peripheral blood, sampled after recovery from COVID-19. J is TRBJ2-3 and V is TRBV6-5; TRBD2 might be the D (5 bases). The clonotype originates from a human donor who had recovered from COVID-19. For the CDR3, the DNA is TGTGCCAGCAGTTACGGCGGGTACACAGATACGCAGTATTTT. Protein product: CASSYGGYTDTQYF.